The rows below give T cell receptor beta chains drawn from one sample of a study of vaccination and CD4 T cells after COVID-19. From the PCR reads, TCRdb called clonotypes with MiXCR, one entry per CDR3 protein. The repertoire consists of about 16,000 distinct CDR3 sequences, with 44% occurring once and the leading ten covering roughly a sixth. The antigens for these receptors are not known. The source material was CD4+ T cells from blood, cultured in vitro, sampled about 7 months after SARS-CoV-2 vaccination. These receptors all stem from a human donor who had recovered from COVID-19. CDR3s include the opening cysteine and the closing phenylalanine or tryptophan. A D gene is named only where the DNA matches it firmly. Clone size is not always given. Where it is, it says once, few, many or a class for expanded clones.

-,-,TRBJ2-7,TRBV18,CASSPGTFHEQYF,TGTGCCAGCTCACCAGGGACTTTCCACGAGCAGTACTTC
few,-,TRBJ1-2,TRBV7-9,CASSLEGFGGYGYTF,TGTGCCAGCAGCTTAGAAGGGTTTGGAGGCTATGGCTACACCTTC
-,-,TRBJ1-1,TRBV5-8,CASSFYLGENTEAFF,TGTGCCAGCAGCTTTTATCTGGGGGAGAACACTGAAGCTTTCTTT
once,-,TRBJ1-2,TRBV28,CASSNRDYGYTF,TGTGCCAGCAGTAACAGGGACTATGGCTACACCTTC
few,-,TRBJ2-7,TRBV7-9,CASSLSPAWEQYF,TGTGCCAGCAGCCTATCCCCGGCGTGGGAGCAGTACTTC
-,-,TRBJ2-1,TRBV28,CASSLAGRSYNEQFF,TGTGCCAGCAGTTTAGCGGGCCGATCCTACAATGAGCAGTTCTTC
few,TRBD2,TRBJ2-5,TRBV7-2,CASSLSTGGGQETQYF,TGTGCCAGCAGCTTATCAACGGGAGGAGGGCAAGAGACCCAGTACTTC
-,TRBD1,TRBJ1-2,TRBV20-1,CSARGTGKDYGYTF,TGCAGTGCTAGGGGGACAGGGAAGGACTATGGCTACACCTTC
-,-,TRBJ1-2,TRBV7-9,CASSSGNGGLETLHF,TGTGCCAGCAGCTCCGGCAATGGAGGGTTGGAGACTTTACACTTC
-,-,TRBJ2-3,TRBV6-1,CASSEGGLDTQYF,TGTGCCAGCAGTGAGGGGGGGCTAGATACGCAGTATTTT
-,-,TRBJ1-1,TRBV9,CASSVGQANTEAFF,TGTGCCAGCAGCGTAGGGCAGGCGAACACTGAAGCTTTCTTT
-,TRBD1,TRBJ2-3,TRBV7-3,CASTTGVSDTQYF,TGTGCCAGCACTACAGGGGTATCAGATACGCAGTATTTT
few,TRBD1,TRBJ2-5,TRBV25-1,CASTQGGRETQYF,TGTGCCAGCACTCAAGGGGGCAGGGAGACCCAGTACTTC
few,-,TRBJ2-5,TRBV20-1,CSAHNRETQYF,TGCAGTGCCCATAACCGGGAGACCCAGTACTTC
few,TRBD1,TRBJ1-5,TRBV24-1,CATGGQGTNQPQHF,TGTGCCACCGGTGGACAGGGGACCAATCAGCCCCAGCATTTT
few,-,TRBJ2-7,TRBV6-2/TRBV6-3,CASSYSGDEQYF,TGTGCCAGCAGTTACTCGGGAGACGAGCAGTACTTC
few,-,TRBJ2-5,TRBV15,CATSILGSETQYF,TGTGCCACCAGCATCTTGGGGTCAGAGACCCAGTACTTC
-,TRBD2,TRBJ2-5,TRBV20-1,CSGRLAGYETQYF,TGCAGTGGTCGGCTAGCGGGATATGAGACCCAGTACTTC
-,TRBD2,TRBJ2-7,TRBV6-2/TRBV6-3,CASSYRTSGTDYEQYF,TGTGCCAGCAGTTACCGAACTAGCGGGACCGACTACGAGCAGTACTTC
-,-,TRBJ2-3,TRBV4-1,CASSQAPSIADTQYF,TGCGCCAGCAGCCAAGCTCCTAGCATCGCAGATACGCAGTATTTT
-,-,TRBJ2-7,TRBV19,CASSGTFSYEQYF,TGTGCCAGTAGTGGGACATTCTCCTACGAGCAGTACTTC
-,-,TRBJ2-7,TRBV7-2,CASAKNYEQYF,TGTGCCAGCGCCAAGAACTACGAGCAGTACTTC
-,-,TRBJ2-1,TRBV25-1,CASSHSGPGYGEQFF,TGTGCCAGCAGCCACTCAGGCCCAGGGTATGGAGAGCAGTTCTTC
medium-sized,-,TRBJ1-5,TRBV15,CATSTNLVGGIRNQPQHF,TGTGCCACCAGTACGAACCTAGTGGGGGGAATACGCAATCAGCCCCAGCATTTT
-,TRBD1,TRBJ1-2,TRBV28,CASSGQGGAGYGYTF,TGTGCCAGCAGTGGACAGGGGGGTGCGGGCTATGGCTACACCTTC
-,TRBD1,TRBJ1-2,TRBV20-1,CSARDRGQGLYGYTF,TGCAGTGCTCGGGACAGGGGGCAAGGCCTGTATGGCTACACCTTC
-,-,TRBJ1-5,TRBV21-1,CASSKVTPQHF,TGTGCCAGCAGCAAAGTCACGCCCCAGCATTTT
few,-,TRBJ1-5,TRBV19,CASSIDGIQPQHF,TGTGCCAGTAGTATAGACGGAATCCAGCCCCAGCATTTT
once,TRBD1,TRBJ1-6,TRBV5-4,CASSLDRGQDSPLHF,TGTGCCAGCAGCTTGGACAGGGGGCAGGATTCACCCCTCCACTTT
-,TRBD1,TRBJ2-7,TRBV6-1,CASSQGQLYEQYF,TGTGCCAGCAGTCAGGGACAGCTCTACGAGCAGTACTTC
few,-,TRBJ2-3,TRBV7-2,CASSVMTDTQYF,TGTGCCAGCAGCGTGATGACAGATACGCAGTATTTT
-,-,TRBJ2-1,TRBV6-1,CASSTGTRRYEQFF,TGTGCCAGCAGTACTGGGACTCGGAGGTATGAGCAGTTCTTC
-,-,TRBJ2-2,TRBV6-1,CASSVRTGRAGELFF,TGTGCCAGCAGTGTAAGGACAGGGAGGGCCGGGGAGCTGTTTTTT
few,TRBD1,TRBJ2-7,TRBV20-1,CSARQGAAFTEQYF,TGCAGTGCTAGACAGGGGGCGGCCTTTACCGAGCAGTACTTC
-,TRBD1,TRBJ1-2,TRBV7-3,CASSLTPGQIHGYTF,TGTGCCAGCAGCTTAACTCCGGGACAGATCCATGGCTACACCTTC
-,-,TRBJ2-3,TRBV7-6,CASSSPGRTTDTQYF,TGTGCCAGCAGCTCTCCGGGGCGGACCACAGATACGCAGTATTTT
-,-,TRBJ2-1,TRBV7-2,CASSPSLVSTRNEQFF,TGTGCCAGCAGCCCCAGCCTGGTATCTACGAGGAATGAGCAGTTCTTC
medium-sized,TRBD2,TRBJ2-1,TRBV11-3,CASSLAGGHHEQFF,TGTGCCAGCAGCTTAGCGGGGGGGCATCATGAGCAGTTCTTC
few,-,TRBJ1-6,TRBV7-8,CASSLGPTPHSLHF,TGTGCCAGCAGCTTAGGCCCCACTCCCCACTCCCTCCACTTT
-,-,TRBJ2-3,TRBV11-2,CASSSRQYTDTQYF,TGTGCCAGCAGCTCAAGACAGTACACAGATACGCAGTATTTT
-,TRBD1,TRBJ1-2,TRBV7-9,CASSFGTGSDYGYTF,TGTGCCAGCAGCTTTGGGACAGGGAGTGACTATGGCTACACCTTC
-,TRBD1,TRBJ1-1,TRBV7-3,CASSLLGQGNTEAFF,TGTGCCAGCAGCTTACTAGGACAGGGGAACACTGAAGCTTTCTTT
-,TRBD2,TRBJ2-1,TRBV6-1,CASRVWTSVKSSYNEQFF,TGTGCCAGCAGGGTCTGGACTAGCGTGAAGAGCTCCTACAATGAGCAGTTCTTC
few,TRBD2,TRBJ2-2,TRBV20-1,CSARDRRLAGTGELFF,TGCAGTGCTAGAGATAGGAGGCTAGCGGGCACCGGGGAGCTGTTTTTT
-,TRBD1,TRBJ2-5,TRBV20-1,CSAPGQVETQYF,TGCAGTGCCCCCGGACAGGTCGAGACCCAGTACTTC
-,-,TRBJ1-2,TRBV20-1,CSARETLGVGYTF,TGCAGTGCTAGAGAAACCCTTGGGGTCGGGTACACCTTC
-,TRBD2,TRBJ2-1,TRBV6-2/TRBV6-3,CANGTSAPNEQFF,TGTGCCAACGGGACTAGCGCTCCCAATGAGCAGTTCTTC
few,-,TRBJ1-2,TRBV7-2,CASSLAWNSPIRGYTF,TGTGCCAGCAGCTTAGCGTGGAACAGCCCTATACGAGGCTACACCTTC
-,-,TRBJ1-1,TRBV6-1,CASSRRGSEAFF,TGTGCCAGCAGTCGTCGAGGGTCTGAAGCTTTCTTT
few,TRBD1,TRBJ1-5,TRBV19,CASSTTGYQPQHF,TGTGCCAGTAGTACGACAGGGTATCAGCCCCAGCATTTT
few,-,TRBJ1-1,TRBV20-1,CSARDRRGPDAEAFF,TGCAGTGCTAGAGATCGGAGGGGCCCTGACGCTGAAGCTTTCTTT
medium-sized,TRBD2,TRBJ2-1,TRBV20-1,CSANSGKGYNEQFF,TGCAGTGCAAATAGCGGGAAAGGCTACAATGAGCAGTTCTTC
-,TRBD2,TRBJ2-7,TRBV6-1,CASSESGRGTYEQYF,TGTGCCAGCAGTGAATCCGGGCGGGGGACCTACGAGCAGTACTTC